The 9 T cell receptor beta chains presented below share a single source sample, sequenced in a study of T cells in Graves' hyperthyroidism and ophthalmopathy. RNA transcripts provided the source from which TCR beta CDR3 regions were amplified. First-round RT-PCR of the TCR CDR3 relied on the HTBI primer set. TCRdb reprocessed the multiplex PCR reads with MiXCR, giving one entry per CDR3 protein. Of approximately 600,000 distinct CDR3 sequences in the sample, 14% are singletons; the top ten hold roughly 6.9%. The specimen was blood. Receptors were obtained from a young woman with Graves' ophthalmopathy.

The table lists this clonotype with a count of one. This chain links TRBV11-3 with TRBJ2-5, with TRBD1 matching 12 bases. The CDR3 extends over 16 amino acids. The V gene's germline CDR1 is SGHNT and CDR2 YENEEA. The ends lost 3 bases at V and 5 bases at J; junction bases unmatched: 7. The CDR3 protein is CASSFGTGGVEETQYF. For the CDR3, the DNA is TGTGCCAGCAGCTTCGGGACAGGGGGCGTTGAGGAGACCCAGTACTTC.

This clonotype was recorded many times. The chain has TRBV20-1 and TRBJ2-5; 10 bases align to TRBD2. Germline V gives CDR1 DFQATT, CDR2 SNEGSKA (reference sequence). J gave up 5 bases and V 3 bases, and 12 bases lay outside the gene matches. The CDR3 has 16 residues. For the CDR3, the DNA is TGCAGTGCTAGCCCCGGGCTAGCGGGAGAGTGGGAGACCCAGTACTTC. Protein: CSASPGLAGEWETQYF.

This clonotype has only a few counts. The chain recombines TRBV4-1 with TRBJ1-1; no definite D call. The CDR3 extends over 17 amino acids. The germline V and J ends were trimmed by 2 bases and 11 bases, with 27 bases remaining between them. From germline, CDR1 is MGHRA and CDR2 YSYEKL. In DNA form, the CDR3 reads TGCGCCAGCAGCCAAACCTTGTCCAAGGCCCCTGAAAACGCCGCTTTCTTT. It yields the protein CASSQTLSKAPENAAFF.

This clonotype was seen repeatedly, ten times or more. The chain links TRBV12-3 or TRBV12-4 to TRBJ1-1; D may be TRBD1 (6 bases). Trimming took off 4 bases at V and 0 bases at J, with 12 bases between the two ends. The CDR3 has 15 residues. In DNA form, the CDR3 reads TGTGCCAGCAGTTCCCCGACAGGCATGAACACTGAAGCTTTCTTT. Residues: CASSSPTGMNTEAFF.

This clonotype was counted between two and nine times. V gene TRBV14 combines with J gene TRBJ2-3; D gene unclear. This CDR3 spans 15 amino acids. The germline V and J ends were trimmed by 0 bases and 5 bases, with 12 bases remaining between them. Germline assignment: CDR1 SGHDN and CDR2 FVKESK. CDR3 DNA sequence: TGTGCCAGCAGCCAAGAATCGGCCGGGTTAGATACGCAGTATTTT. It is translated as CASSQESAGLDTQYF. Using reference TRBV14 and TRBJ2-3 for the parts outside the CDR3, the full variable domain is EAGVTQFPSHSVIEKGQTVTLRCDPISGHDNLYWYRRVMGKEIKFLLHFVKESKQDESGMPNNRFLAERTGGTYSTLKVQPAELEDSGVYFCASSQESAGLDTQYFGPGTRLTVL.

This clonotype was seen at least ten times. The chain employs TRBV6-2 or TRBV6-3 and TRBJ2-1, with 8 bases matching TRBD2. Germline values: CDR1 MNHEY, CDR2 SVGEGT. V shed 7 bases and J 2 bases; nucleotides not matched to a gene: 13. The CDR3 runs 17 residues. CDR3 in amino acids: CASTLRRAGATYNEQFF. CDR3 sequence (DNA): TGTGCCAGCACACTCCGACGAGCGGGAGCAACCTACAATGAGCAGTTCTTC.

This clonotype was counted a few times. The V and J genes are TRBV6-1 and TRBJ1-5; TRBD1 aligns across 8 bases. This CDR3 comprises 14 residues. The germline gives CDR1 MNHNS, CDR2 SASEGT. The J segment lost 5 bases and the V segment lost 6 bases, leaving 6 bases of the junction unmatched. CDR3 in DNA: TGTGCCAGCAGGTGGACAGGGATGGATCAGCCCCAGCATTTT. Translating gives CASRWTGMDQPQHF.

This chain connects TRBV4-1 to TRBJ2-1, with 8 bases aligning to TRBD2. With 3 bases clipped from V and 3 bases from J, the junction kept 1 base outside the gene matches. The CDR3 totals 14 residues. Per the germline V gene, CDR1 is MGHRA and CDR2 is YSYEKL. The CDR3 spells CASSHSGSYNEQFF. The CDR3 nucleotides read TGCGCCAGCAGCCACAGCGGGAGCTACAATGAGCAGTTCTTC.

This clonotype was counted many times. This chain connects TRBV12-3 or TRBV12-4 to TRBJ2-7, with a tentative D call TRBD2 (6 bases). Between the trimmed V and J ends, which lost 3 bases and 4 bases, there was a span of 13 bases. This CDR3 is 14 amino acids long. The CDR3 sequence is CASSFGTLSYEQYF. The CDR3 DNA follows: TGTGCCAGCAGTTTCGGGACTCTGAGTTACGAGCAGTACTTC.